A single TCR beta chain is shown here with its context. Its antigen is as yet unknown. V was clipped by 5 bases and J by 0 bases, with 8 bases between them. This CDR3 contains 14 residues. TCRdb re-analysed the 5' RACE reads in MiXCR, keeping a single row per CDR3 protein. The table lists 150,000 to 200,000 distinct CDR3 sequences, approximately 16% of them singletons. This sample stems from a study of CD8 T cells in ankylosing spondylitis. General study results and limits: Blood from ankylosing spondylitis patients appeared to carry a characteristic roughly 8-variant TCR beta motif.

The sequenced sample was blood, either unsorted or a sorted T cell fraction (not recorded which). This chain links TRBV12-3 or TRBV12-4 with TRBJ1-3; no clear D. The clonotype comes from a male donor with ankylosing spondylitis or in good health (not recorded which). The CDR3 region is CASSLFVSGNTIYF. CDR3 coding DNA: TGTGCCAGCAGTCTCTTCGTCTCTGGAAACACCATATATTTT.